This T cell receptor beta chain was found in a study of T cell responses to AZD1222 COVID-19 vaccine. Study-wide results and limits: At baseline, seropositivity was found in only a handful of AZD1222 recipients. There were repertoire samples only from the period after the peak T cell response.

V was pared by 1 base and J by 3 bases, with 14 bases between. The CDR3 length is 16 residues. CDR1 and CDR2 (germline): SGHDN, FVKESK. Points on this clone: Its antigen is still unknown.

Generated by immunoSEQ multiplex PCR, the TCRdb table keeps only in-frame clones and is missing some. The sample records around 100,000 clones, around 90% being singletons. The TCR originated in an adult in good health. The rearrangement links TRBV14 to TRBJ2-3; D might be TRBD1 (5 bases). The sample was peripheral blood, taken on day 0 of AZD1222 vaccination. The CDR3 DNA reads as TGTGCCAGCAGCCAAGGGTTCCAGGGTCGGACAGATACGCAGTATTTT. Residues: CASSQGFQGRTDTQYF.